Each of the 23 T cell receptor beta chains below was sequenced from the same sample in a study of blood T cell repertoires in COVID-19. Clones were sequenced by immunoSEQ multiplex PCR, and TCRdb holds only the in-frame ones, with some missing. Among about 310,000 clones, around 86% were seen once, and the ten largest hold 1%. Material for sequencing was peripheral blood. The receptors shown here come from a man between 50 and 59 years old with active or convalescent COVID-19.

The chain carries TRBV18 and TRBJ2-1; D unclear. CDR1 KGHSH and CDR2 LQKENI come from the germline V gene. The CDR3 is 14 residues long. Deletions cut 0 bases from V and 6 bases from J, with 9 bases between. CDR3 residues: CASSPPAEPNEQFF. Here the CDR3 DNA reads TGTGCCAGCTCACCACCCGCGGAGCCCAATGAGCAGTTCTTC. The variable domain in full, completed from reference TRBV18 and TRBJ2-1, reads NAGVMQNPRHLVRRRGQEARLRCSPMKGHSHVYWYRQLPEEGLKFMVYLQKENIIDESGMPKERFSAEFPKEGPSILRIQQVVRGDSAAYFCASSPPAEPNEQFFGPGTRLTVL.

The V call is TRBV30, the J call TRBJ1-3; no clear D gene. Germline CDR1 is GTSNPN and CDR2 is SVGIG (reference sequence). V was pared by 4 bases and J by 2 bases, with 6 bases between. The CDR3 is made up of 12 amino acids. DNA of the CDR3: TGTGCCTGGAATACAGCTGGAAACACCATATATTTT. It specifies CAWNTAGNTIYF. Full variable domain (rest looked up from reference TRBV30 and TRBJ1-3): SQTIHQWPATLVQPVGSPLSLECTVEGTSNPNLYWYRQAAGRGLQLLFYSVGIGQISSEVPQNLSASRPQDRQFILSSKKLLLSDSGFYLCAWNTAGNTIYFGEGSWLTVV.

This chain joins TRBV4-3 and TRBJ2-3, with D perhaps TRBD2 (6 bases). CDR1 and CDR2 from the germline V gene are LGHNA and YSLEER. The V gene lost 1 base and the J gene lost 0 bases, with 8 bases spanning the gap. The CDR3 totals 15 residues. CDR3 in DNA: TGCGCCAGCAGCCAAGGGGCGGGGAGCACAGATACGCAGTATTTT. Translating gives CASSQGAGSTDTQYF.

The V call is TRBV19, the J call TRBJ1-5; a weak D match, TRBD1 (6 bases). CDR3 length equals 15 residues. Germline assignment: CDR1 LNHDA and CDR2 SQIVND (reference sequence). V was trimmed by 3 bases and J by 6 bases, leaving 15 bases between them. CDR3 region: CASSIPQGLSQPQHF. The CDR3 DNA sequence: TGTGCCAGTAGTATCCCGCAGGGGCTAAGTCAGCCCCAGCATTTT.

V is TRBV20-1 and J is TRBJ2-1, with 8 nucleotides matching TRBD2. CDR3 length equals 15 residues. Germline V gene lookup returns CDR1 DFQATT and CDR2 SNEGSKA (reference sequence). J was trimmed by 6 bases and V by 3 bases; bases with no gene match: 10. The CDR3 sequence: CSASFHGGGRNEQFF. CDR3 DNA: TGCAGTGCTAGTTTTCACGGGGGGGGCCGCAATGAGCAGTTCTTC.

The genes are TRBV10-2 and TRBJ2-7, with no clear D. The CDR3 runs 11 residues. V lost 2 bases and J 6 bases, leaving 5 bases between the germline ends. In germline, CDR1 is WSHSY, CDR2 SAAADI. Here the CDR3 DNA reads TGCGCCAGCAGTGAGGTCCGCGAGCAGTACTTC. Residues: CASSEVREQYF.

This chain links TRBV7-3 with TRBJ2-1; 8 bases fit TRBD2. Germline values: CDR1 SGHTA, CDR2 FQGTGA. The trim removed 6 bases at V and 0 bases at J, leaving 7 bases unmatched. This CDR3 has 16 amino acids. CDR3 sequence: CASRDGRGGSYNEQFF. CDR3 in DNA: TGTGCCAGCAGGGATGGACGGGGGGGCTCCTACAATGAGCAGTTCTTC.

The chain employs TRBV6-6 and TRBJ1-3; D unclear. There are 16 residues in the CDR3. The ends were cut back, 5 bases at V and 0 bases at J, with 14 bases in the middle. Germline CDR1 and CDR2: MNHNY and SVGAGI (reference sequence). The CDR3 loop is CASSTGGRISGNTIYF. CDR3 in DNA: TGTGCCAGCAGTACCGGAGGACGGATCTCTGGAAACACCATATATTTT.

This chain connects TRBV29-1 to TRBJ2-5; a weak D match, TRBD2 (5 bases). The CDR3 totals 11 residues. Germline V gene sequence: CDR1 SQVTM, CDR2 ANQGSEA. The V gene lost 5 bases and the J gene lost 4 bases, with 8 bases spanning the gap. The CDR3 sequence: CSVREGETQYF. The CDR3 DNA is TGCAGCGTTCGTGAGGGAGAGACCCAGTACTTC. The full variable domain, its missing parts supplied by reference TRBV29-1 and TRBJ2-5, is SAVISQKPSRDICQRGTSLTIQCQVDSQVTMMFWYRQQPGQSLTLIATANQGSEATYESGFVIDKFPISRPNLTFSTLTVSNMSPEDSSIYLCSVREGETQYFGPGTRLLVL.

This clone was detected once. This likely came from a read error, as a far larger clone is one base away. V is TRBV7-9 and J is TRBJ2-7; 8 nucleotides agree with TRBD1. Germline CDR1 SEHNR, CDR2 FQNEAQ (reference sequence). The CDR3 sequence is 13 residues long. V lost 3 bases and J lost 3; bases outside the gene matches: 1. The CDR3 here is CASSLGQVYEQYF. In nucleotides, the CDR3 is TGTGCCAGCAGCTTGGGACAGGTCTACGAGCAGTACTTC.

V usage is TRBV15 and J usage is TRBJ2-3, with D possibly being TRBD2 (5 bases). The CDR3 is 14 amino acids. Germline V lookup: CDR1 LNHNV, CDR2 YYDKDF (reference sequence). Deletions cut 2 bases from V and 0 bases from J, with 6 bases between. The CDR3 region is CATSRRTSTDTQYF. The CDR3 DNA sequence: TGTGCCACCAGCAGACGGACTAGCACAGATACGCAGTATTTT.

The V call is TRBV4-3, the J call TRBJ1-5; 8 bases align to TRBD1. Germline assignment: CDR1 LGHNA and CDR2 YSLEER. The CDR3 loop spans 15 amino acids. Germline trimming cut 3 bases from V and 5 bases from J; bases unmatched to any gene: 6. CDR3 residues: CASSQRQGNDQPQHF. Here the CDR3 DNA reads TGCGCCAGCAGCCAGAGACAGGGGAACGATCAGCCCCAGCATTTT.

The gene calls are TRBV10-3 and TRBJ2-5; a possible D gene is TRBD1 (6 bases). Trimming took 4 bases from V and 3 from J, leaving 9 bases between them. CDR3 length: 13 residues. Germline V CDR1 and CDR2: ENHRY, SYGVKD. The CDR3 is CAISGRTEETQYF. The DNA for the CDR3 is TGTGCCATCAGTGGGAGGACAGAAGAGACCCAGTACTTC.

The CDR3 here is CASTLPGGNQPQHF. The CDR3 nucleotides are TGTGCCAGCACCCTCCCAGGGGGGAATCAGCCCCAGCATTTT. The V gene is TRBV28, the J gene TRBJ1-5; TRBD1 matches at 7 bases. CDR1 is MDHEN and CDR2 is SYDVKM in the germline V gene. Trimming took 7 bases from V and 4 from J; bases not matched to a gene: 7. This CDR3 is 14 amino acids long.

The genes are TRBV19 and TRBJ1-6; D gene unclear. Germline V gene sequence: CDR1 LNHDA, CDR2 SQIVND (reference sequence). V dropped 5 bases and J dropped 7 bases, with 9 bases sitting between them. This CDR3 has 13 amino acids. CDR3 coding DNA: TGTGCCAGTAGTCACCCGGGAAATTCACCCCTCCACTTT. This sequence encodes CASSHPGNSPLHF. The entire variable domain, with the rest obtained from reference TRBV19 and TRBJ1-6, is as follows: DGGITQSPKYLFRKEGQNVTLSCEQNLNHDAMYWYRQDPGQGLRLIYYSQIVNDFQKGDIAEGYSVSREKKESFPLTVTSAQKNPTAFYLCASSHPGNSPLHFGNGTRLTVT.

As DNA, the CDR3 is TGCGCCAGCAGCCCGGGGACAGGAGTTAACTATGGCTACACCTTC. This translates into CASSPGTGVNYGYTF. This chain connects TRBV5-1 to TRBJ1-2, with TRBD1 matching over 8 bases. This CDR3 spans 15 amino acids. Looked up from germline, CDR1 is SGHRS and CDR2 is YFSETQ. Unmatched junction bases numbered 6, after V lost 4 bases and J lost 1 base.

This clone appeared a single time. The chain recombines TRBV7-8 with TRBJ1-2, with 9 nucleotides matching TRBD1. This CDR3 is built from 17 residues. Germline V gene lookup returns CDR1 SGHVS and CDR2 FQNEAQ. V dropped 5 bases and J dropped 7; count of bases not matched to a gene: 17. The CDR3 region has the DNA TGTGCCAGCAGCCCAGGAGCCACAGGGGGCGCCTGGGGTGGCTACACCTTC. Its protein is CASSPGATGGAWGGYTF.

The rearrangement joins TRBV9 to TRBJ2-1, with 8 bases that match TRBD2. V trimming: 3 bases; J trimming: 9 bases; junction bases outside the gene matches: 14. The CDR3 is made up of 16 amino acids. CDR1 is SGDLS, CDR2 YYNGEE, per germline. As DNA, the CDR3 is TGTGCCAGCAGCGCTTCAGATCCGGGACTAGTCGGTGAGCAGTTCTTC. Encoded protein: CASSASDPGLVGEQFF.

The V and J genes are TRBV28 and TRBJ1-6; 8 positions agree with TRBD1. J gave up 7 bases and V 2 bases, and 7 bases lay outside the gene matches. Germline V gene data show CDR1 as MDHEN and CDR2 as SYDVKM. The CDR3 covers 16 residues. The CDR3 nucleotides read TGTGCCAGCAGTTTAACCCAGGGGGCCCCAAATTCACCCCTCCACTTT. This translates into CASSLTQGAPNSPLHF.

CDR3 nucleotide sequence: TGTGCCAGCAGCAGTCGCGGGGGGATCAGGAGCAATCAGCCCCAGCATTTT. Protein: CASSSRGGIRSNQPQHF. This chain connects TRBV5-6 to TRBJ1-5, with D possibly TRBD1 on 5 matching bases. Germline V CDR1 and CDR2: SGHDT, YYEEEE. The CDR3 has 17 residues. The V end lost 4 bases, the J end lost 1 base, and 18 bases lay between the germline ends.

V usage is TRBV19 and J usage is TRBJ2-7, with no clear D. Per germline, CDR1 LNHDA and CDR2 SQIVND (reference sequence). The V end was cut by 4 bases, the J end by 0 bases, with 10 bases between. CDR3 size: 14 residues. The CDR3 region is CASSSLPSSYEQYF. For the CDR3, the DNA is TGTGCCAGTAGTAGTCTTCCTAGCTCCTACGAGCAGTACTTC. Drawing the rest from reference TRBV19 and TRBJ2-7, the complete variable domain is DGGITQSPKYLFRKEGQNVTLSCEQNLNHDAMYWYRQDPGQGLRLIYYSQIVNDFQKGDIAEGYSVSREKKESFPLTVTSAQKNPTAFYLCASSSLPSSYEQYFGPGTRLTVT.

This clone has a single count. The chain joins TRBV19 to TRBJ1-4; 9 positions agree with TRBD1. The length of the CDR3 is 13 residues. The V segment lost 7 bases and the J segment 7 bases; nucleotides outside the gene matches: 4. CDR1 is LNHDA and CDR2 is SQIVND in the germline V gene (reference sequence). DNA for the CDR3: TGTGCCAGTACGGGGACAGGGAGTGAAAAACTGTTTTTT. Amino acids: CASTGTGSEKLFF. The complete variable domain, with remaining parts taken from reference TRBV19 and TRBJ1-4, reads DGGITQSPKYLFRKEGQNVTLSCEQNLNHDAMYWYRQDPGQGLRLIYYSQIVNDFQKGDIAEGYSVSREKKESFPLTVTSAQKNPTAFYLCASTGTGSEKLFFGSGTQLSVL.

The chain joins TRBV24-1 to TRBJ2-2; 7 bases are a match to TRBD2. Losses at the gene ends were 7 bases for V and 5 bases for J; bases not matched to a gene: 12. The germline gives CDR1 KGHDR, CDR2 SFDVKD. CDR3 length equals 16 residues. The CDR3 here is CATSRGSGISTGELFF. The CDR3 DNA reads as TGTGCCACCAGCCGGGGCAGCGGGATAAGTACCGGGGAGCTGTTTTTT.